This note documents a single T cell receptor (beta chain) sequence. The antigen is unknown. Sequencing used immunoSEQ multiplex PCR; TCRdb keeps in-frame clones, though not all of them. The profile shows roughly 770,000 clones, approximately 97% of them singletons. This sample is part of a study of shared clonotypes between healthy human individuals. In the study overall: Donors had three CD4 naive, three CD4 memory, two CD8 naive and one CD8 memory plate apiece. Study-wide results and limits: Among the subsets, naive ones generally showed larger estimated richness than memory ones.

Trimming shortened V by 0 bases and J by 0 bases, and 7 bases separated the two germline ends. The CDR3 runs to 14 residues. CDR1 is GTSNPN and CDR2 is SVGIG in the germline V gene (reference sequence). CD45RO-negative CD8 cells positively selected for CCR7 made up the naive population, which excluded terminally differentiated effector memory CD45RA+ cells. Recent vaccinations or acute infections were absent in the healthy HIV-negative adult donors. The sequencing input was naive CD8+ T cells sorted from blood. The TCR comes from a young man in good health. The chain links TRBV30 to TRBJ2-3; weak D call: TRBD2 (5 bases). The CDR3 DNA sequence: TGTGCCTGGAGTGTAGCGGATAGCACAGATACGCAGTATTTT. This sequence encodes CAWSVADSTDTQYF. Full variable domain (rest looked up from reference TRBV30 and TRBJ2-3): SQTIHQWPATLVQPVGSPLSLECTVEGTSNPNLYWYRQAAGRGLQLLFYSVGIGQISSEVPQNLSASRPQDRQFILSSKKLLLSDSGFYLCAWSVADSTDTQYFGPGTRLTVL.